The subject of this entry is one T cell receptor beta chain. What it binds is unknown. There are 13 residues in the CDR3. CDR1 and CDR2 (germline): MNHNY, SVGAGI (reference sequence). V lost 4 bases to trimming and J lost 0 bases, with 5 bases between them. This specimen belongs to a study of cytomegalovirus exposure and HLA in healthy donors. Overall study: Early released data had about 85 million unique TCRs, all coming from HLA-typed donors. Among the roughly 400 genotyped donors, around 85% were placed in the Caucasian-associated ancestry cluster. Findings and limits, study-wide: HLA allele associations emerged for 17,000 or so TCR beta sequences in a later analysis, at 0.05 false discovery rate.

Primers for the PCR totalled 60 Vbeta and 13 Jbeta. This table comes from immunoSEQ multiplex PCR, and its TCRdb copy is limited to in-frame clones, with some not included. The repertoire holds more than 90,000 clones, about four fifths seen once, with 1.9% in the top ten. The TCR comes from a woman in her 40s in good health and CMV-seronegative. The chain recombines TRBV6-6 with TRBJ2-3; D is ambiguous. Sequencing input: PBMCs. The CDR3 sequence is CASSLLSTDTQYF. The CDR3 bases are TGTGCCAGCAGTTTACTGAGCACAGATACGCAGTATTTT.